The clone carrying this T cell receptor beta chain has only a few counts. The TCR cDNA carried a universal primer site and UMIs from 5'RACE template switching. Via MiXCR, TCRdb re-called the 5' RACE reads, giving one row per CDR3 protein. The table has roughly 85,000 distinct CDR3 sequences, less than 15% seen once. The data were obtained in a study of T cells after yellow fever vaccination. General study findings and limits: A faster peak, day 5 versus 15, was reached by the weaker secondary response.

In germline, CDR1 is LGHNA, CDR2 YSLEER. J was trimmed by 3 bases and V by 0 bases; bases with no gene match: 13. CDR3 length equals 19 residues. The chain links TRBV4-3 to TRBJ2-3, with 9 bases lining up with TRBD2. This specimen consisted of CD8+ T cells not binding an NS4B(214-222) dextramer, sorted from PBMCs, obtained roughly 20 days after the first yellow fever vaccination. This clonotype was obtained from a man younger than 35 who received the YFV17D yellow fever vaccine. CDR3 coding DNA: TGCGCCAGCAGCCAAGAGCCATTTGGCGGGGGGGGTTCTACAGATACGCAGTATTTT. The encoded protein is CASSQEPFGGGGSTDTQYF.